The entry below describes one T cell receptor beta chain. Mismatch with germline at one junction end may stem from a read error. These data originate in a study of T cells after yellow fever vaccination. Study background: SMART-Seq v4 Ultra Low Input prepared libraries from low-cell fractions.

TCRdb ran MiXCR on the 5' RACE reads and lists one entry per CDR3 protein. The table shows hundreds of thousands of distinct CDR3 sequences, with less than 20% occurring only once. The CDR3 covers 12 residues. Germline assignment: CDR1 MNHEY and CDR2 SVGEGT. This clonotype originated in a young man who received the YFV17D yellow fever vaccine. The sample was PBMCs, taken less than 6 days after the first yellow fever vaccination. The chain employs TRBV6-2 or TRBV6-3 and TRBJ2-1; possible D gene TRBD1, 6 bases. The chain's CDR3 is CASSDWTDLGIF. For the CDR3, the DNA is TGTGCCAGCAGTGATTGGACAGATTTGGGGATCTTC.